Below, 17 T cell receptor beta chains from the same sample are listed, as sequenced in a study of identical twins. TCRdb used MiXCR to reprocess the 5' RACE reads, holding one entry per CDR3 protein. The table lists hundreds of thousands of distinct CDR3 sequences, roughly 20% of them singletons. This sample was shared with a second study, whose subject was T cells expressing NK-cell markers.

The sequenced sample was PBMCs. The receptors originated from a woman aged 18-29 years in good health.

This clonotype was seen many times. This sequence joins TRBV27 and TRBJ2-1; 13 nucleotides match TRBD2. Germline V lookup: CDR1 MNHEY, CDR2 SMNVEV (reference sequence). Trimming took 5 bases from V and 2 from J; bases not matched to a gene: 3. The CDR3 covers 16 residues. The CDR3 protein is CASSDGTSGAYNEQFF. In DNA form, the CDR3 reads TGTGCCAGCAGTGACGGGACTAGCGGGGCCTACAATGAGCAGTTCTTC.

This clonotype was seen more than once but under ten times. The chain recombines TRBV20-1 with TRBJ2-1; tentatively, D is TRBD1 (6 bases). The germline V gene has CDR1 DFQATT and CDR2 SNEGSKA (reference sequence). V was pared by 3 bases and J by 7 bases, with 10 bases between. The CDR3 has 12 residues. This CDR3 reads CSASYRANEQFF. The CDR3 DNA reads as TGCAGTGCTAGCTACAGGGCAAATGAGCAGTTCTTC.

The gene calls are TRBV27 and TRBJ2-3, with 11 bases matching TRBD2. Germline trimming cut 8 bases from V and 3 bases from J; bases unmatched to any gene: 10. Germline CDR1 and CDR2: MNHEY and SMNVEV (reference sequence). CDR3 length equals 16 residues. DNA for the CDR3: TGTGCCAGCTTCGGTTTAGCGGGGGGGCCTACAGATACGCAGTATTTT. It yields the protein CASFGLAGGPTDTQYF.

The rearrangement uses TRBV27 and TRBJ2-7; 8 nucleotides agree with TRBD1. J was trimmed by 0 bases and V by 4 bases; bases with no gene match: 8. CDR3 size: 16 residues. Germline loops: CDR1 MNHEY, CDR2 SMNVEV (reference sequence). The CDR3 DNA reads TGTGCCAGCAGTTCCCCATGGACAGGGAACTCCTACGAGCAGTACTTC. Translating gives CASSSPWTGNSYEQYF.

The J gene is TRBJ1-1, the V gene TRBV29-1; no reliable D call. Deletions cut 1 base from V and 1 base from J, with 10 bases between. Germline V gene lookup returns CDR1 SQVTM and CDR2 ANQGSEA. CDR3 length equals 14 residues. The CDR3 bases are TGCAGCGTTGAAGGGGCCTCTTCGAACACTGAAGCTTTCTTT. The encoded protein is CSVEGASSNTEAFF.

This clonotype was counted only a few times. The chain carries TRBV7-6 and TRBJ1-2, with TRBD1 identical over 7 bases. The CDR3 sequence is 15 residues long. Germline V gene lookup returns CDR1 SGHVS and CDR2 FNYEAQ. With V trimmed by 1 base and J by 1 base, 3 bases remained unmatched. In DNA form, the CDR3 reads TGTGCCAGCAGCTTAGGGGCAGGGGGTAACTATGGCTACACCTTC. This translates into CASSLGAGGNYGYTF. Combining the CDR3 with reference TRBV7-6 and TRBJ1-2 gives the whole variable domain GAGVSQSPRYKVTKRGQDVALRCDPISGHVSLYWYRQALGQGPEFLTYFNYEAQQDKSGLPNDRFSAERPEGSISTLTIQRTEQRDSAMYRCASSLGAGGNYGYTFGSGTRLTVV.

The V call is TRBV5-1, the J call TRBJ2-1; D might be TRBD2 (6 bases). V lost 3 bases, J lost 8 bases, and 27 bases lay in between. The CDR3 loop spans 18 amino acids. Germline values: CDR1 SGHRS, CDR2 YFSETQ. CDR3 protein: CASSSLGLMTVRGDEQFF. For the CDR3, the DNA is TGCGCCAGCAGCTCACTGGGACTCATGACCGTTAGGGGTGATGAGCAGTTCTTC.

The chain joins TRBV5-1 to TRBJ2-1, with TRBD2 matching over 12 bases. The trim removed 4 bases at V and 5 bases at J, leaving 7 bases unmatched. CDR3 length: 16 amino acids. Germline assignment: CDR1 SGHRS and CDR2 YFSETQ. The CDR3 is CASSPMTSGRHNEQFF. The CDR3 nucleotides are TGCGCCAGCAGCCCAATGACTAGCGGGAGACACAATGAGCAGTTCTTC.

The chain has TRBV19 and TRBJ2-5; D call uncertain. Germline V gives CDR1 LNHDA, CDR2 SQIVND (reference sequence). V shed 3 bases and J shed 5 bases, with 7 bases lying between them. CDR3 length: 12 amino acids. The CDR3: CASSMGGETQYF. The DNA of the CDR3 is TGTGCCAGTAGTATGGGTGGGGAGACCCAGTACTTC.

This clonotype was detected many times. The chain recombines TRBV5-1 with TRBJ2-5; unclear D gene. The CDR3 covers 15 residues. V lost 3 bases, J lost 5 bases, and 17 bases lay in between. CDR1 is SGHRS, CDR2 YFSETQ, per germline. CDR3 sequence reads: CASSSRTDGGETQYF. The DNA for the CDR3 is TGCGCCAGCAGCTCAAGAACGGACGGTGGGGAGACCCAGTACTTC.

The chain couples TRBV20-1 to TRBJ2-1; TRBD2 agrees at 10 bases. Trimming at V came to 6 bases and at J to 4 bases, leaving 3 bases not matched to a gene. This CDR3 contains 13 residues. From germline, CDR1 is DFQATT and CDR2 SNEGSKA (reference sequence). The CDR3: CSATSGIYNEQFF. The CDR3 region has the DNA TGCAGTGCCACTAGCGGGATTTACAATGAGCAGTTCTTC.

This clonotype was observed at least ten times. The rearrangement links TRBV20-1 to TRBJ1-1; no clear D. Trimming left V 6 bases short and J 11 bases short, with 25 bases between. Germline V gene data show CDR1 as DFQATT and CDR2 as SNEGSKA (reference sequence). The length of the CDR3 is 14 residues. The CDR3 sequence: CSANENYGQTGAFF. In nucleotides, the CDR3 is TGCAGTGCCAACGAAAACTACGGGCAAACCGGGGCTTTCTTT.

The CDR3 spells CASSYGDRAYEQYF. The CDR3 DNA follows: TGTGCCAGCAGCTACGGGGACAGGGCGTACGAGCAGTACTTC. The chain recombines TRBV7-9 with TRBJ2-7; 9 nucleotides match TRBD1. This CDR3 is 14 amino acids long. V gave up 4 bases and J gave up 4 bases; unmatched junction bases: 5. Germline lookup yields CDR1 SEHNR and CDR2 FQNEAQ (reference sequence).

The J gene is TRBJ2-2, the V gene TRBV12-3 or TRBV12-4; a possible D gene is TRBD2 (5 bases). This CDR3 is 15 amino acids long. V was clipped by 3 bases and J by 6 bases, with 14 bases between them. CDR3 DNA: TGTGCCAGCAGTTTTTTTAGCGCGAGTCCCGGGGAGCTGTTTTTT. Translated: CASSFFSASPGELFF.

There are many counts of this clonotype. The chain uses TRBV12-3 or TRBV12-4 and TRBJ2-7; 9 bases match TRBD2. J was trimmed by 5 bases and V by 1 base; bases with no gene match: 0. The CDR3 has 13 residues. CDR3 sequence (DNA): TGTGCCAGCAGTTTAGGCGGGGGGGACGAGCAGTACTTC. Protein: CASSLGGGDEQYF.

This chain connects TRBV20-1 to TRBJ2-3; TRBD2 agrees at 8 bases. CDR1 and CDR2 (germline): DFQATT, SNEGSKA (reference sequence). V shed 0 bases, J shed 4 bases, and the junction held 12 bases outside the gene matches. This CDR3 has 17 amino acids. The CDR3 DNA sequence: TGCAGTGCTAGAGATATCAGTAGAACTAGCGGAGCAGATACGCAGTATTTT. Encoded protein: CSARDISRTSGADTQYF.

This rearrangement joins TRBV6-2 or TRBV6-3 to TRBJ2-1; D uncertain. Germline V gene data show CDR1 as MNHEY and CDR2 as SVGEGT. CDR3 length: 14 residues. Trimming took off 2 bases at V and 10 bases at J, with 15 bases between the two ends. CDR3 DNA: TGTGCCAGCAGTTACCGCGAAAGCCCGAGGGAGCAGTTCTTC. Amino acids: CASSYRESPREQFF.